The rows below give T cell receptor beta chains drawn from one sample of a study of identical twins. TCRdb re-called the 5' RACE reads through MiXCR, storing one row per CDR3 protein. The data contain 300,000 to 350,000 distinct CDR3 sequences, around 12% of them singletons. The sample also formed part of further work on yellow fever vaccine responses in identical twins.

The specimen sequenced was CD8+ T cells sorted from blood. Every receptor here comes from a woman under 30 in good health. Each CDR3 is given with its conserved first and last residue. The order of the fields is J gene, V gene, CDR3 protein.

j_gene: TRBJ1-1
v_gene: TRBV5-1
CDR3aa: CASTSERNTEAFF

j_gene: TRBJ2-3
v_gene: TRBV7-3
CDR3aa: CASSAGLASDTQYF

j_gene: TRBJ2-1
v_gene: TRBV9
CDR3aa: CASSVDRVEQFF

j_gene: TRBJ2-7
v_gene: TRBV9
CDR3aa: CASSPQERDVEQYF

j_gene: TRBJ2-1
v_gene: TRBV3-1
CDR3aa: CASSQDPSDISYNEQFF

j_gene: TRBJ2-5
v_gene: TRBV5-6
CDR3aa: CASSDQGFVETQYF

j_gene: TRBJ1-1
v_gene: TRBV7-9
CDR3aa: CASSQSVNTEAFF

j_gene: TRBJ2-3
v_gene: TRBV3-1
CDR3aa: CASSLVDGAGADTQYF

j_gene: TRBJ2-1
v_gene: TRBV3-1
CDR3aa: CASSQEAGGTTRRNEQFF

j_gene: TRBJ2-7
v_gene: TRBV12-3/TRBV12-4
CDR3aa: CASSPIGGRHSYEQYF

j_gene: TRBJ2-1
v_gene: TRBV3-1
CDR3aa: CASSQASGTYNEQFF

j_gene: TRBJ2-7
v_gene: TRBV28
CDR3aa: CASSFMDISYEQYF

j_gene: TRBJ2-3
v_gene: TRBV11-1
CDR3aa: CASSPRDRGFSSTDTQYF

j_gene: TRBJ2-7
v_gene: TRBV27
CDR3aa: CASSFLSAPYEQYF

j_gene: TRBJ2-1
v_gene: TRBV15
CDR3aa: CATSRDRSYNEQFF

j_gene: TRBJ2-5
v_gene: TRBV4-1
CDR3aa: CASSQEGGRNQETQYF

j_gene: TRBJ2-3
v_gene: TRBV11-2
CDR3aa: CASSTWTFLLTDTQYF

j_gene: TRBJ1-2
v_gene: TRBV9
CDR3aa: CASISQGGGYTF

j_gene: TRBJ2-7
v_gene: TRBV4-1
CDR3aa: CASSQGSSGGYYEQYF

j_gene: TRBJ2-5
v_gene: TRBV15
CDR3aa: CATSARQETQYF

j_gene: TRBJ2-3
v_gene: TRBV7-9
CDR3aa: CASSPPAGSLTDTQYF

j_gene: TRBJ2-7
v_gene: TRBV11-2
CDR3aa: CASSLDQRLAGYEQYF

j_gene: TRBJ2-1
v_gene: TRBV2
CDR3aa: CASGLVGQRYYNEQFF

j_gene: TRBJ2-1
v_gene: TRBV10-3
CDR3aa: CAIKPTSGDYYNEQFF

j_gene: TRBJ2-1
v_gene: TRBV7-6
CDR3aa: CASSPSTRQFHEQFF

j_gene: TRBJ2-7
v_gene: TRBV12-3/TRBV12-4
CDR3aa: CASTLGAAYEQYF

j_gene: TRBJ2-1
v_gene: TRBV7-2
CDR3aa: CASSWEGGNEQFF

j_gene: TRBJ1-4
v_gene: TRBV27
CDR3aa: CASSRQVATNEKLFF

j_gene: TRBJ1-1
v_gene: TRBV7-9
CDR3aa: CASSLWQGGTEAFF

j_gene: TRBJ1-1
v_gene: TRBV10-2
CDR3aa: CASSYGTGGNTEAFF